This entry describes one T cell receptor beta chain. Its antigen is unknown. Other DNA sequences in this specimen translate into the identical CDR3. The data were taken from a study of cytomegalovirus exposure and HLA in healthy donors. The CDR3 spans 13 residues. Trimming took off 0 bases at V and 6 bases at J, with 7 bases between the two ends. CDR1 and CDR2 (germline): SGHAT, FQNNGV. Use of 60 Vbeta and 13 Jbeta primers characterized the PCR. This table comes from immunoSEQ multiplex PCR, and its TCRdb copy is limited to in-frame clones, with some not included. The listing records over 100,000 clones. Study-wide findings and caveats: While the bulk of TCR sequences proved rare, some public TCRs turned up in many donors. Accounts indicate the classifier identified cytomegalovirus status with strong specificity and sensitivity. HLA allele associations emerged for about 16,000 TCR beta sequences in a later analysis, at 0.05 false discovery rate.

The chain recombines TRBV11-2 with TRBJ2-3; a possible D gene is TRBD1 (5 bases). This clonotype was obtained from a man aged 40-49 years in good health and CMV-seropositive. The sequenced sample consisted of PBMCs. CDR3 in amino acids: CASSLDRGDTQYF. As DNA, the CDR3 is TGTGCCAGCAGCTTAGATAGGGGTGATACGCAGTATTTT. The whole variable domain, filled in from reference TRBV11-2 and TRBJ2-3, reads EAGVAQSPRYKIIEKRQSVAFWCNPISGHATLYWYQQILGQGPKLLIQFQNNGVVDDSQLPKDRFSAERLKGVDSTLKIQPAKLEDSAVYLCASSLDRGDTQYFGPGTRLTVL.